The T cell receptor (beta chain) described here comes from a study of OX40 agonist ivuxolimab in advanced cancers. Overall study: Ivuxolimab is an agonistic anti-OX40 (CD134) antibody, and patients were treated with it. A mean age of around 66 years, range about 23 to 80, was recorded, and roughly 80% were male. Notes on the study in general: Expansion of clones was among the lowest in partial responders at 0.1-3.0 mg/kg.

TCRdb keeps only in-frame clones here, not all; method: immunoSEQ multiplex PCR. The sample carries about 58,000 clones, roughly four fifths recorded once. Baseline was the first blood sampling point, followed by cycle 4 day 1 and cycle 7 day 1. This CDR3 has 16 residues. The germline V gene encodes CDR1 SGHAT and CDR2 FQNNGV. V shed 0 bases and J shed 6 bases, with 18 bases lying between them. Comment on this clone: The antigen remains unidentified.

This chain joins TRBV11-2 and TRBJ2-7; weak D call: TRBD1 (6 bases). Specimen: CD4+ or CD8+ T cells sorted from blood, collected in a trial of the OX40 agonist ivuxolimab. The clonotype comes from an adult with an advanced solid tumor such as melanoma, head and neck, liver or kidney cancer. The CDR3 region is CASSLEGDYRVSEQYF. CDR3 DNA sequence: TGTGCCAGCAGCTTAGAAGGCGATTACAGGGTTTCCGAGCAGTACTTC.